The 17 T cell receptor beta chains below come from one sample, sequenced in a study of cytomegalovirus exposure and HLA in healthy donors. This PCR relied on a set of 60 Vbeta primers and 13 Jbeta primers. This table comes from immunoSEQ multiplex PCR, and its TCRdb copy is limited to in-frame clones, with some not included. The sample has over 100,000 clones. Sequencing used PBMCs. These receptors all come from a woman aged 40 to 50 in good health and CMV-seropositive.

This chain uses TRBV29-1 with TRBJ2-7; 7 bases fit TRBD1. V lost 4 bases and J lost 3; bases outside the gene matches: 3. Germline V gene data show CDR1 as SQVTM and CDR2 as ANQGSEA. There are 12 residues in the CDR3. The CDR3 protein is CSVGQGSYEQYF. For the CDR3, the DNA is TGCAGCGTTGGACAGGGTAGCTACGAGCAGTACTTC.

This sequence joins TRBV7-3 and TRBJ2-7, with TRBD2 matching 8 bases. CDR3 length: 13 amino acids. Germline CDR1 reads SGHTA; CDR2 reads FQGTGA. The junction had 4 bases not matched to a gene; V was cut back by 5 bases and J by 4 bases. CDR3 in amino acids: CASSPRGGYEQYF. In DNA form, the CDR3 reads TGTGCCAGCAGCCCTCGGGGGGGGTACGAGCAGTACTTC. The full variable domain, in which reference TRBV7-3 and TRBJ2-7 provide the parts outside the CDR3, is GAGVSQTPSNKVTEKGKYVELRCDPISGHTALYWYRQSLGQGPEFLIYFQGTGAADDSGLPNDRFFAVRPEGSVSTLKIQRTERGDSAVYLCASSPRGGYEQYFGPGTRLTVT.

CDR3 DNA sequence: TGTGCCAGTAGGGGCAGGAGGGCGATGGGCAATCAGCCCCAGCATTTT. It yields the protein CASRGRRAMGNQPQHF. The genes are TRBV19 and TRBJ1-5; D gene unclear. V was clipped by 6 bases and J by 2 bases, with 17 bases between them. CDR3 length: 16 residues. Per germline, CDR1 LNHDA and CDR2 SQIVND (reference sequence). The full variable domain, with the rest looked up from reference TRBV19 and TRBJ1-5, is DGGITQSPKYLFRKEGQNVTLSCEQNLNHDAMYWYRQDPGQGLRLIYYSQIVNDFQKGDIAEGYSVSREKKESFPLTVTSAQKNPTAFYLCASRGRRAMGNQPQHFGDGTRLSIL.

Comments on this clone: Its ends do not fully match the called genes, so a read error is possible. The chain uses TRBV29-1 and TRBJ2-3, with 10 bases that match TRBD2. Germline values: CDR1 SQVTM, CDR2 ANQGSEA. The CDR3 is 16 residues long. The DNA for the CDR3 is TGCGGCGTTGAAGGCGGAAGCGGGAGGGCCGTATATACGCAGTATTTT. This codes for CGVEGGSGRAVYTQYF.

This chain joins TRBV28 and TRBJ2-4; TRBD2 might be the D (7 bases). CDR3 length: 16 residues. Trimming cost V 2 bases and J 7 bases, with 18 bases left between them. Germline loops: CDR1 MDHEN, CDR2 SYDVKM. CDR3 bases: TGTGCCAGCAGTTTAAGGGGGGAGGGCCTTCGGAACATTCAGTACTTC. Translating gives CASSLRGEGLRNIQYF. The complete variable domain, with remaining parts taken from reference TRBV28 and TRBJ2-4, reads DVKVTQSSRYLVKRTGEKVFLECVQDMDHENMFWYRQDPGLGLRLIYFSYDVKMKEKGDIPEGYSVSREKKERFSLILESASTNQTSMYLCASSLRGEGLRNIQYFGAGTRLSVL.

The chain has TRBV7-3 and TRBJ2-1, with 7 nucleotides matching TRBD2. The germline CDR1 and CDR2 sequences are SGHTA and FQGTGA. The CDR3 is 15 amino acids. V gave up 4 bases and J gave up 0 bases; unmatched junction bases: 3. The CDR3 reads CASSSGLGSYNEQFF. In DNA, the CDR3 is TGTGCCAGCAGCTCAGGACTAGGCTCCTACAATGAGCAGTTCTTC.

The chain employs TRBV4-3 and TRBJ1-5; 7 nucleotides agree with TRBD1. The CDR3 sequence is 14 residues long. Germline values: CDR1 LGHNA, CDR2 YSLEER. V dropped 4 bases and J dropped 6; count of bases not matched to a gene: 6. The DNA for the CDR3 is TGCGCCAGCAGCCTCCAGACAGGGTTTCAGCCCCAGCATTTT. This gives the protein CASSLQTGFQPQHF.

The chain uses TRBV6-6 and TRBJ2-5; 7 nucleotides line up with TRBD1. V lost 5 bases and J lost 2; bases outside the gene matches: 8. CDR1 and CDR2 (germline): MNHNY, SVGAGI (reference sequence). The CDR3 runs to 15 residues. CDR3 nucleotides: TGTGCCAGCAGTACCCCGACAGGGTCTCAAGAGACCCAGTACTTC. It yields the protein CASSTPTGSQETQYF.

V and J are TRBV6-5 and TRBJ2-5, with 12 positions matching TRBD2. The CDR3 is made up of 15 amino acids. CDR1 is MNHEY and CDR2 is SVGAGI in the germline V gene. V lost 5 bases and J lost 5; bases outside the gene matches: 6. CDR3 coding DNA: TGTGCCAGCAGTACGACTAGCGGGAGTGGGGAGACCCAGTACTTC. Its translation is CASSTTSGSGETQYF.

The chain combines TRBV10-1 with TRBJ2-2; a possible D gene is TRBD1 (6 bases). CDR1 and CDR2 (germline): WNHNN, SYGVQD (reference sequence). V was pared by 1 base and J by 0 bases, with 15 bases between. This CDR3 has 18 amino acids. CDR3 region: CASSEFPTGLANTGELFF. The CDR3 DNA follows: TGCGCCAGCAGTGAGTTTCCCACAGGGCTCGCGAACACCGGGGAGCTGTTTTTT.

The V and J genes are TRBV13 and TRBJ2-7; TRBD1 matches 7 bases. V gave up 5 bases and J gave up 0 bases; unmatched junction bases: 4. The CDR3 runs to 14 residues. The germline CDR1 and CDR2 sequences are PRHDT and FYEKMQ (reference sequence). This CDR3 is CASSVRDSSYEQYF. DNA for the CDR3: TGTGCCAGCAGCGTCCGGGACAGCTCCTACGAGCAGTACTTC.

This chain uses TRBV5-6 with TRBJ1-2; 8 positions agree with TRBD1. V lost 4 bases, J lost 4 bases, and 6 bases stayed unmatched. The CDR3 contains 14 residues. Germline V gene sequence: CDR1 SGHDT, CDR2 YYEEEE. The CDR3 sequence: CASSPGQVFYGYTF. The CDR3 DNA follows: TGTGCCAGCAGCCCGGGACAGGTGTTCTATGGCTACACCTTC.

The rearrangement joins TRBV25-1 to TRBJ1-1; D is unclear. CDR1 and CDR2 (germline): MGHDK, SYGVNS. The CDR3 extends over 13 amino acids. Between the trimmed V and J ends, which lost 0 bases and 5 bases, there was a span of 7 bases. The CDR3 region has the DNA TGTGCCAGCAGTGAATACCCAGAAACTGAAGCTTTCTTT. Translated, it gives CASSEYPETEAFF.

The genes are TRBV9 and TRBJ2-1; 12 nucleotides line up with TRBD2. This CDR3 comprises 16 residues. Germline lookup yields CDR1 SGDLS and CDR2 YYNGEE. With V trimmed by 4 bases and J by 8 bases, 10 bases remained unmatched. CDR3 sequence reads: CASSTSSGRAFDEQFF. The CDR3 DNA reads TGTGCCAGCAGCACCTCTAGCGGGAGGGCTTTCGATGAGCAGTTCTTC.

The chain carries TRBV15 and TRBJ2-7; 9 bases match TRBD1. This CDR3 has 14 residues. Germline V gene sequence: CDR1 LNHNV, CDR2 YYDKDF (reference sequence). After removal of 0 bases from V and 7 bases from J, the junction contained 4 bases not matched to a gene. In nucleotides, the CDR3 is TGTGCCACCAGCAGAGAGGGGACAGGGCGTGAGCAGTACTTC. Protein sequence: CATSREGTGREQYF.

The chain recombines TRBV28 with TRBJ2-7; 11 bases map to TRBD2. From germline, CDR1 is MDHEN and CDR2 SYDVKM. The CDR3 contains 15 residues. The V segment lost 3 bases and the J segment 6 bases; nucleotides outside the gene matches: 7. CDR3 DNA sequence: TGTGCCAGCAGTTTTCTGCTAGCGGGAGGAGGCGAGCAGTACTTC. Its translation: CASSFLLAGGGEQYF.

V and J are TRBV19 and TRBJ2-5; tentative D call: TRBD1 (5 bases). Between the trimmed V and J ends, which lost 1 base and 1 base, there was a span of 10 bases. Germline loops: CDR1 LNHDA, CDR2 SQIVND (reference sequence). The CDR3 loop spans 15 amino acids. CDR3 loop: CASSIVSGIQETQYF. The CDR3 nucleotides are TGTGCCAGTAGTATAGTATCAGGGATCCAAGAGACCCAGTACTTC.